This T cell receptor beta chain was identified in a study of cytomegalovirus exposure and HLA in healthy donors. The table came from immunoSEQ multiplex PCR; TCRdb's copy has only in-frame clones and leaves some out. The sample shows some 150,000 clones, approximately 91% of them seen only once. In germline, CDR1 is SGDLS, CDR2 YYNGEE. The trim removed 4 bases at V and 2 bases at J, leaving 4 bases unmatched. The CDR3 has 14 amino acids. The origin of this receptor is a young woman in good health and CMV-seropositive. The gene calls are TRBV9 and TRBJ2-7; 9 positions agree with TRBD1. Sequenced sample: PBMCs. CDR3 amino acids: CASSHTGGPYEQYF. CDR3 nucleotides: TGTGCCAGCAGCCACACAGGGGGCCCCTACGAGCAGTACTTC.